The clone carrying this T cell receptor (beta chain) has just a few counts. Methods used by the authors: The authors estimated nucleated cell counts from reference gene primer amplification. Sequencing used immunoSEQ multiplex PCR; TCRdb keeps in-frame clones, though not all of them. That table supplies the V and J calls and clone size; D and trimming were determined from the DNA. The data contain 70,000 or so clones, roughly 80% of them singletons. The data were obtained in a study of blood T cell repertoires in COVID-19. At the level of the study: Spain, Italy and the United States supplied samples that represented acute and convalescent COVID-19. T cells, B-cell-depleted T cells, or PBMCs supplied cDNA or gDNA.

The CDR3 has 17 residues. V dropped 3 bases and J dropped 2 bases, with 19 bases sitting between them. Germline lookup yields CDR1 SGHTA and CDR2 FQGNSA. The chain employs TRBV7-2 and TRBJ1-2; D unresolved. The sequence came from a human donor in a cohort sampled during active COVID-19. The sample was peripheral blood. This CDR3 is CASSLFHPTFSNYGYTF. The DNA of the CDR3 is TGTGCCAGCAGCTTGTTCCATCCTACTTTCTCCAACTATGGCTACACCTTC. Supplemented by reference TRBV7-2 and TRBJ1-2, the full variable domain reads GAGVSQSPSNKVTEKGKDVELRCDPISGHTALYWYRQSLGQGLEFLIYFQGNSAPDKSGLPSDRFSAERTGGSVSTLTIQRTQQEDSAVYLCASSLFHPTFSNYGYTFGSGTRLTVV.